Presented here are 31 T cell receptor beta chains from one specimen sequenced in a study of molecular identifiers for immune sequencing clone quantification. TCRdb fed the PCR reads into MiXCR, producing one record per CDR3 protein. The sample contains more than 550,000 distinct CDR3 sequences, roughly 23% of which appear only once. The sequencing sample was made of naive CD8+ T cells from blood, with Jurkat cell RNA spiked in. Specified subset: FACS-sorted CD8+CD4-CCR7+CD45RA+ naive T cells. The source is a human donor in good health. Some libraries in this study had Jurkat cell RNA spiked in.

This clonotype was seen a handful of times. The chain recombines TRBV6-2 or TRBV6-3 with TRBJ1-1; no reliable D call. The CDR3 has 14 amino acids. Trimming took 3 bases from V and 0 from J, leaving 8 bases between them. The germline CDR1 and CDR2 sequences are MNHEY and SVGEGT. The CDR3 DNA reads TGTGCCAGCAGTTATGAGGTCATGAACACTGAAGCTTTCTTT. This translates into CASSYEVMNTEAFF.

On this clonotype: A read error may be the cause here, since a much bigger clone is one base away. V gene TRBV12-3 or TRBV12-4 combines with J gene TRBJ1-1; D is possibly TRBD1 (6 bases). This CDR3 has 13 residues. CDR3 bases: TGTGCCAGCAGGGTAACAGGGTCCACTCAAGCTTTCTTT. Its protein is CASRVTGSTQAFF.

This clonotype has ten or more counts. This chain connects TRBV12-5 to TRBJ1-1; D remains unclear. CDR1 is LGHNT and CDR2 is FRNRAP in the germline V gene. Trimming took off 2 bases at V and 0 bases at J, with 7 bases between the two ends. This CDR3 has 14 residues. The CDR3 coding sequence is TGTGCTAGTGGTTTGACGGGCCTGAACACTGAAGCTTTCTTT. It specifies CASGLTGLNTEAFF.

This clonotype has ten or more counts. The chain is built from TRBV4-1 and TRBJ1-5, with D possibly matching TRBD1 (5 bases). The V gene lost 0 bases and the J gene lost 2 bases, with 14 bases spanning the gap. In germline, CDR1 is MGHRA, CDR2 YSYEKL. The CDR3 contains 17 residues. Here the CDR3 reads CASSQDHQGGGNQPQHF. CDR3 bases: TGCGCCAGCAGCCAAGATCATCAGGGAGGGGGCAATCAGCCCCAGCATTTT.

The CDR3 spells CAWNGGHHNYGYTF. In DNA, the CDR3 is TGTGCCTGGAACGGGGGACACCACAACTATGGCTACACCTTC. This chain joins TRBV30 and TRBJ1-2; TRBD1 might be the D (6 bases). Germline V CDR1 and CDR2: GTSNPN, SVGIG (reference sequence). The CDR3 totals 14 residues. Trimming left V 4 bases short and J 2 bases short, with 14 bases between. The full variable domain, in which reference TRBV30 and TRBJ1-2 provide the parts outside the CDR3, is SQTIHQWPATLVQPVGSPLSLECTVEGTSNPNLYWYRQAAGRGLQLLFYSVGIGQISSEVPQNLSASRPQDRQFILSSKKLLLSDSGFYLCAWNGGHHNYGYTFGSGTRLTVV.

Many counts were recorded for this clonotype. The V and J genes are TRBV7-9 and TRBJ2-2, with D perhaps given as TRBD1 or TRBD2 (5 bases each). Germline CDR1 is SEHNR and CDR2 is FQNEAQ (reference sequence). The CDR3 totals 13 residues. V was shortened by 7 bases and J by 4 bases, with 10 bases between the two germline ends. CDR3 sequence: CASKGSRTGELFF. The CDR3 region has the DNA TGTGCCAGCAAGGGGAGTCGCACCGGGGAGCTGTTTTTT. Drawing the rest from reference TRBV7-9 and TRBJ2-2, the complete variable domain is DTGVSQNPRHKITKRGQNVTFRCDPISEHNRLYWYRQTLGQGPEFLTYFQNEAQLEKSRLLSDRFSAERPKGSFSTLEIQRTEQGDSAMYLCASKGSRTGELFFGEGSRLTVL.

The table lists this clonotype with many counts. The chain links TRBV7-6 to TRBJ2-3; D is ambiguous. The CDR3 runs 14 residues. The germline V and J ends were trimmed by 1 base and 3 bases, with 8 bases remaining between them. Germline assignment: CDR1 SGHVS and CDR2 FNYEAQ. This CDR3 is CASSLETVTDTQYF. CDR3 DNA sequence: TGTGCCAGCAGCTTAGAAACAGTTACAGATACGCAGTATTTT.

This clonotype was found a few times. The genes are TRBV7-9 and TRBJ2-7; D perhaps matches TRBD1 (5 bases). Germline CDR1 SEHNR, CDR2 FQNEAQ (reference sequence). Between the trimmed V and J ends, which lost 2 bases and 0 bases, there was a span of 11 bases. CDR3 length equals 15 residues. In DNA form, the CDR3 reads TGTGCCAGCAGCTTACCTCAGGGATACTCCTACGAGCAGTACTTC. Translated: CASSLPQGYSYEQYF.

In its sample, this clonotype was seen a few times. The V and J genes are TRBV19 and TRBJ1-1; D remains ambiguous. The CDR3 is made up of 14 amino acids. The V gene's germline CDR1 is LNHDA and CDR2 SQIVND (reference sequence). Trimming took 6 bases from V and 3 from J, leaving 14 bases between them. In DNA, the CDR3 is TGTGCCAGTAGGGGAGACGGGGTATACACTGAAGCTTTCTTT. Translation gives CASRGDGVYTEAFF.

About this clonotype: This could be a read error, since a much larger clone is one nucleotide away. The V gene is TRBV3-1, the J gene TRBJ2-5, with TRBD2 matching 9 bases. This CDR3 spans 18 amino acids. The J segment lost 4 bases and the V segment lost 3 bases, leaving 15 bases of the junction unmatched. Germline CDR1 LGHDT, CDR2 YNNKEL (reference sequence). The CDR3 DNA sequence: TGTGCCAGCAGCCATGGACCAGCGGGAGGCTCCGGGGGAGAGACCCAGTACTTC. It codes for CASSHGPAGGSGGETQYF.

This clonotype came up a few times. This chain uses TRBV24-1 with TRBJ2-2; no reliable D call. This CDR3 spans 16 amino acids. The germline V gene has CDR1 KGHDR and CDR2 SFDVKD. The V end was cut by 4 bases, the J end by 0 bases, with 11 bases between. Written as DNA, the CDR3 is TGTGCCACCAGTGACCCCGGACGGACGAACACCGGGGAGCTGTTTTTT. Amino acid sequence: CATSDPGRTNTGELFF.

In its sample, this clonotype was seen a few times. The chain combines TRBV7-9 with TRBJ2-7; TRBD2 is a possible D gene (6 bases). CDR3 size: 14 residues. Germline V gene lookup returns CDR1 SEHNR and CDR2 FQNEAQ (reference sequence). V was cut by 5 bases and J by 3 bases, with 14 bases left in between. The CDR3 DNA follows: TGTGCCAGCAGCGGGGGGACCCTCTACTACGAGCAGTACTTC. It specifies CASSGGTLYYEQYF.

This chain connects TRBV10-1 to TRBJ2-2; 8 nucleotides line up with TRBD1. The V segment lost 2 bases and the J segment 7 bases; nucleotides outside the gene matches: 3. This CDR3 spans 14 amino acids. The V gene's germline CDR1 is WNHNN and CDR2 SYGVQD (reference sequence). The CDR3 nucleotides are TGCGCCAGCAGTGAGACACAGGGGGACGGGGAGCTGTTTTTT. Translating it yields CASSETQGDGELFF.

This clonotype turned up a few times. J is TRBJ2-7 and V is TRBV5-4, with D possibly being TRBD2 (6 bases). The germline gives CDR1 SGHNT, CDR2 YYREEE (reference sequence). Between the trimmed V and J ends, which lost 4 bases and 5 bases, there was a span of 16 bases. This CDR3 has 14 residues. Here the CDR3 DNA reads TGTGCCAGCAGCCCGGGGGACTCCAGGGACGAGCAGTACTTC. Its protein product is CASSPGDSRDEQYF. Full variable domain (remainder filled in from reference TRBV5-4 and TRBJ2-7): ETGVTQSPTHLIKTRGQQVTLRCSSQSGHNTVSWYQQALGQGPQFIFQYYREEENGRGNFPPRFSGLQFPNYSSELNVNALELDDSALYLCASSPGDSRDEQYFGPGTRLTVT.

Of note for this clonotype: One end of the junction is discordant with germline, which a read error may explain. The rearrangement joins TRBV7-9 to TRBJ1-2; the match to TRBD1 covers 7 bases. The CDR3 runs 17 residues. Germline V gene lookup returns CDR1 SEHNR and CDR2 FQNEAQ (reference sequence). The CDR3 is CASSPTLLTDRVSGCTF. The CDR3 DNA follows: TGTGCCAGCAGCCCAACACTCCTCACAGACAGGGTCAGTGGCTGCACCTTC.

This clonotype was counted many times. This chain links TRBV29-1 with TRBJ2-2; TRBD1 aligns across 10 bases. The length of the CDR3 is 14 residues. The germline V gene has CDR1 SQVTM and CDR2 ANQGSEA. V shed 6 bases and J 1 base; nucleotides not matched to a gene: 2. CDR3 amino acids: CSVGTGVNTGELFF. DNA for the CDR3: TGCAGCGTCGGGACAGGGGTGAACACCGGGGAGCTGTTTTTT.

The chain links TRBV12-3 or TRBV12-4 to TRBJ2-7; either TRBD1 or TRBD2 may fit D (6 bases each). The CDR3 has 13 residues. Trimming pared 5 bases from V and 11 bases from J, leaving 19 bases between. The CDR3 nucleotides read TGTGCCAGCAGTGAGGGTGGGGGGCCCCTGAAGTACTTC. Translation: CASSEGGGPLKYF.

About this clonotype itself: This may stem from a read error, because a much larger clone lies one nucleotide away. No conserved phenylalanine or tryptophan ends this CDR3, so it is likely a read error. The chain recombines TRBV28 with TRBJ2-7; perhaps TRBD2 as D (5 bases). V lost 7 bases and J lost 3, with 16 bases in between. Germline V gene lookup returns CDR1 MDHEN and CDR2 SYDVKM. CDR3 length: 14 residues. Here the CDR3 reads CASTPAPGFYEQYI. CDR3 in DNA: TGTGCCAGCACCCCCGCCCCGGGATTCTACGAGCAGTACATC.

This clonotype was observed a handful of times. The rearrangement links TRBV6-6 to TRBJ1-1; 7 bases are shared with TRBD1. With 0 bases clipped from V and 5 bases from J, the junction kept 6 bases outside the gene matches. The CDR3 has 15 amino acids. The germline gives CDR1 MNHNY, CDR2 SVGAGI (reference sequence). Here the CDR3 DNA reads TGTGCCAGCAGTTACTCGAAAGGGGGCTATACTGAAGCTTTCTTT. Translation gives CASSYSKGGYTEAFF.

This clonotype has only a few counts. The rearrangement links TRBV9 to TRBJ2-5; D remains ambiguous. This CDR3 has 13 amino acids. V was clipped by 0 bases and J by 5 bases, with 8 bases between them. CDR1 SGDLS and CDR2 YYNGEE come from the germline V gene. CDR3 loop: CASSVGVTETQYF. CDR3 bases: TGTGCCAGCAGCGTAGGAGTTACTGAGACCCAGTACTTC.

This clonotype came up many times. The chain couples TRBV29-1 to TRBJ1-2; TRBD1 matches at 8 bases. The CDR3 loop spans 14 amino acids. Looked up from germline, CDR1 is SQVTM and CDR2 is ANQGSEA. V shed 6 bases and J 4 bases; nucleotides not matched to a gene: 10. The CDR3 loop is CSVVDRGGIYGYTF. In DNA, the CDR3 is TGCAGCGTAGTTGACAGGGGCGGCATCTATGGCTACACCTTC.

The rearrangement uses TRBV6-5 and TRBJ1-1, with TRBD1 as a possible D gene (6 bases). CDR1 and CDR2 from the germline V gene are MNHEY and SVGAGI. Trimming cost V 5 bases and J 8 bases, with 12 bases left between them. The CDR3 loop spans 12 amino acids. The CDR3 protein is CASSPPTGEAFF. In nucleotides, the CDR3 is TGTGCCAGCAGTCCTCCGACAGGAGAAGCTTTCTTT.

The rearrangement links TRBV7-2 to TRBJ2-6, with 9 bases that match TRBD2. J was trimmed by 0 bases and V by 1 base; bases with no gene match: 7. The CDR3 extends over 19 amino acids. The germline V gene encodes CDR1 SGHTA and CDR2 FQGNSA. CDR3 DNA sequence: TGTGCCAGCAGCTTAGGGCGGCGGGAGGGCGTCTCTGGGGCCAACGTCCTGACTTTC. Translated: CASSLGRREGVSGANVLTF. Looking up the rest from reference TRBV7-2 and TRBJ2-6 gives the full variable domain: GAGVSQSPSNKVTEKGKDVELRCDPISGHTALYWYRQSLGQGLEFLIYFQGNSAPDKSGLPSDRFSAERTGGSVSTLTIQRTQQEDSAVYLCASSLGRREGVSGANVLTFGAGSRLTVL.

This clonotype was observed many times. The V call is TRBV7-9, the J call TRBJ2-6, with 8 bases that match TRBD2. The junction had 9 bases not matched to a gene; V was cut back by 3 bases and J by 2 bases. The CDR3 contains 18 residues. The germline CDR1 and CDR2 sequences are SEHNR and FQNEAQ (reference sequence). The CDR3 DNA is TGTGCCAGCAGCTTGGAAGCGGGAGTAAAGACTGGGGCCAACGTCCTGACTTTC. Translating gives CASSLEAGVKTGANVLTF. The full variable domain, completed using reference TRBV7-9 and TRBJ2-6, is DTGVSQNPRHKITKRGQNVTFRCDPISEHNRLYWYRQTLGQGPEFLTYFQNEAQLEKSRLLSDRFSAERPKGSFSTLEIQRTEQGDSAMYLCASSLEAGVKTGANVLTFGAGSRLTVL.

The chain uses TRBV9 and TRBJ2-2; D possibly corresponds to TRBD2 (6 bases). The germline V and J ends were trimmed by 0 bases and 8 bases, with 17 bases remaining between them. CDR1 and CDR2 (germline): SGDLS, YYNGEE. The CDR3 loop spans 16 amino acids. CDR3 DNA sequence: TGTGCCAGCAGCGTAGAGGAGGGCTCGCCCCGGGGGGAGCTGTTTTTT. Translating gives CASSVEEGSPRGELFF.

As for this clonotype: The junction departs from germline at one end; a sequencing error may be responsible. The chain carries TRBV7-9 and TRBJ1-2; D possibly corresponds to TRBD1 (6 bases). This CDR3 comprises 15 residues. Germline values: CDR1 SEHNR, CDR2 FQNEAQ (reference sequence). CDR3 in DNA: TGTGCCAGCGCTCCTGACCTACAGGGCCACTATGGCCACACCTTC. Translation gives CASAPDLQGHYGHTF.

This clonotype showed up many times. Written as DNA, the CDR3 is TGTGCCAGCAGTCCGCAGGTTAACTATGGCTACACCTTC. This codes for CASSPQVNYGYTF. This chain connects TRBV12-3 or TRBV12-4 to TRBJ1-2, with no clear D. V lost 5 bases and J lost 1, with 8 bases in between. The CDR3 is made up of 13 amino acids.

This clonotype was recorded at least ten times. The rearrangement joins TRBV15 to TRBJ2-1, with D uncertain. CDR3 length: 10 residues. Trimming stripped 5 bases from V and 9 bases from J, with 5 bases between. CDR1 and CDR2 from the germline V gene are LNHNV and YYDKDF (reference sequence). CDR3: CATSCTEQFF. The CDR3 nucleotides read TGTGCCACCAGCTGCACTGAGCAGTTCTTC. Filled out from reference TRBV15 and TRBJ2-1, the complete variable domain reads DAMVIQNPRYQVTQFGKPVTLSCSQTLNHNVMYWYQQKSSQAPKLLFHYYDKDFNNEADTPDNFQSRRPNTSFCFLDIRSPGLGDTAMYLCATSCTEQFFGPGTRLTVL.

The chain combines TRBV19 with TRBJ2-2; 7 bases fit TRBD1. This CDR3 is 16 amino acids long. V shed 6 bases, J shed 2 bases, and the junction held 9 bases outside the gene matches. Germline CDR1 is LNHDA and CDR2 is SQIVND (reference sequence). The CDR3 DNA sequence: TGTGCCAGTAGAATTCACAGGGGTGGTAACACCGGGGAGCTGTTTTTT. It encodes CASRIHRGGNTGELFF.

With respect to this clonotype: This CDR3 is missing its conserved last phenylalanine or tryptophan, likely due to a read error. The gene calls are TRBV5-8 and TRBJ1-1, with D unclear. From germline, CDR1 is SGHTS and CDR2 YDEGEE. The V end lost 1 base, the J end lost 1 base, and 5 bases lay between the germline ends. CDR3 length equals 13 residues. The CDR3 spells CASSLSQNTEAFY. DNA of the CDR3: TGTGCCAGCAGCTTGAGTCAGAACACTGAAGCTTTCTAT.

This clonotype was seen only a few times. This sequence joins TRBV11-3 and TRBJ2-7, with D unclear. CDR3 length equals 13 residues. Germline V gene data show CDR1 as SGHNT and CDR2 as YENEEA. Trimming took 5 bases from V and 8 from J, leaving 16 bases between them. CDR3 sequence reads: CASSRPAAWKQYF. CDR3 bases: TGTGCCAGCAGCAGACCGGCGGCCTGGAAGCAGTACTTC.